This T cell receptor beta chain is drawn from a study of cytomegalovirus exposure and HLA in healthy donors. In germline, CDR1 is SGHRS, CDR2 YFSETQ. The V gene lost 1 base and the J gene lost 0 bases, with 12 bases spanning the gap. The CDR3 sequence is 16 residues long. The primer mix had 60 Vbeta and 13 Jbeta primers. Only in-frame clones appear in the TCRdb table, and some are missing; sequencing was by immunoSEQ multiplex PCR. The table records hundreds of thousands of clones, approximately 82% of them present only once. The chain uses TRBV5-1 and TRBJ2-3, with unresolved D. The sequenced sample consisted of PBMCs. The TCR sequence derives from a man between 18 and 29 years old in good health and CMV-seronegative. CDR3 residues: CASSLTSGASTDTQYF. In DNA form, the CDR3 reads TGCGCCAGCAGCTTGACCTCCGGAGCTAGCACAGATACGCAGTATTTT.